A selection of T cell receptor beta chains follows, all from one sample in a study of human T cells and chemical hapten exposure. TCRdb fed the RACE reads into MiXCR, producing one record per CDR3 protein. The sample shows 35,000 to 50,000 distinct CDR3 sequences, around 4% of them seen only once. The specimen sequenced was whole blood. These receptor sequences come from a human donor in good health. Some clones in this sample may be carry-over from other donors' samples. Both conserved end residues are part of each CDR3. The order of the fields is CDR3 protein, CDR3 DNA, clone size, D gene, J gene, V gene. D genes are given only for firm matches. Size is omitted from some rows. Given values are once, few, many or a class for expanded clones.

CDR3aa: CASSSLLASNTGELFF; CDR3nt: TGTGCCAGCAGTTCCTTACTGGCGTCGAACACCGGGGAGCTGTTTTTT; abundance: .; d_gene: .; j_gene: TRBJ2-2; v_gene: TRBV6-2/TRBV6-3
CDR3aa: CASSAHRGREYNEQFF; CDR3nt: TGTGCCAGCAGCGCTCATCGCGGGAGGGAATACAATGAGCAGTTCTTC; abundance: few; d_gene: TRBD2; j_gene: TRBJ2-1; v_gene: TRBV7-2
CDR3aa: CAISEPGPATGELFF; CDR3nt: TGTGCCATCAGTGAGCCGGGACCGGCCACCGGGGAGCTGTTTTTT; abundance: many; d_gene: .; j_gene: TRBJ2-2; v_gene: TRBV10-3
CDR3aa: CASSLGTTSDTQYF; CDR3nt: TGCGCCAGCAGCTTAGGCACAACGTCAGATACGCAGTATTTT; abundance: many; d_gene: .; j_gene: TRBJ2-3; v_gene: TRBV5-1
CDR3aa: CASVTGDQPQHF; CDR3nt: TGTGCCAGCGTCACAGGGGATCAGCCCCAGCATTTT; abundance: many; d_gene: TRBD1; j_gene: TRBJ1-5; v_gene: TRBV6-2/TRBV6-3
CDR3aa: CASSLRGRSEQFF; CDR3nt: TGTGCCAGCAGCCTAAGGGGTAGGAGTGAGCAGTTCTTC; abundance: .; d_gene: .; j_gene: TRBJ2-1; v_gene: TRBV7-3
CDR3aa: CASRRQGASGYSTDTQYF; CDR3nt: TGTGCCAGCAGGCGACAGGGGGCGTCGGGTTATAGCACAGATACGCAGTATTTT; abundance: .; d_gene: TRBD1; j_gene: TRBJ2-3; v_gene: TRBV28
CDR3aa: CARSSSYNEQFF; CDR3nt: TGTGCCAGATCGAGCTCCTACAATGAGCAGTTCTTC; abundance: many; d_gene: .; j_gene: TRBJ2-1; v_gene: TRBV27
CDR3aa: CASILTGQEYGYTF; CDR3nt: TGTGCCAGCATCCTGACAGGGCAGGAGTATGGCTACACCTTC; abundance: few; d_gene: TRBD1; j_gene: TRBJ1-2; v_gene: TRBV28
CDR3aa: CASSSGSDAGELFF; CDR3nt: TGTGCCAGCAGTTCAGGGAGTGATGCCGGGGAGCTGTTTTTT; abundance: few; d_gene: .; j_gene: TRBJ2-2; v_gene: TRBV12-3/TRBV12-4
CDR3aa: CASSLSPGTYEQYF; CDR3nt: TGTGCCAGCAGTTTATCTCCTGGAACCTACGAGCAGTACTTC; abundance: many; d_gene: .; j_gene: TRBJ2-7; v_gene: TRBV28
CDR3aa: CASSAPNQPQHF; CDR3nt: TGTGCCAGCAGTGCACCCAATCAGCCCCAGCATTTT; abundance: few; d_gene: .; j_gene: TRBJ1-5; v_gene: TRBV27
CDR3aa: CASSLALQGRTTEAFF; CDR3nt: TGTGCCAGCAGCTTAGCGTTACAGGGAAGGACCACTGAAGCTTTCTTT; abundance: many; d_gene: .; j_gene: TRBJ1-1; v_gene: TRBV7-8
CDR3aa: CASSTRLSSGNTIYF; CDR3nt: TGTGCCAGCAGTACTAGACTGAGCTCTGGAAACACCATATATTTT; abundance: many; d_gene: .; j_gene: TRBJ1-3; v_gene: TRBV6-1